This T cell receptor (beta chain) was captured by sequencing in a study of blood T cells in healthy people across ages. A second PCR of roughly 7 to 11 cycles used a sample-barcoded 5' primer and a J-beta primer mix. One entry per CDR3 protein results from TCRdb running MiXCR on the 5' RACE reads. The table records hundreds of thousands of distinct CDR3 sequences, 58% of them present only once. This CDR3 is 12 amino acids long. Trimming left V 7 bases short and J 1 base short, with 10 bases between. The V gene's germline CDR1 is DFQATT and CDR2 SNEGSKA (reference sequence). The sample, roughly 9.1 milliliters of peripheral blood, was drawn from each donor.

Sequenced: blood. The receptor's source is a man aged 25-45 years in good health. The rearrangement joins TRBV20-1 to TRBJ1-1, with D unresolved. Here the CDR3 reads CSGVITNTEAFF. Here the CDR3 DNA reads TGCAGTGGTGTGATAACGAACACTGAAGCTTTCTTT.